This T cell receptor (beta chain) was recorded in a study of graft-versus-host responses after intestinal transplantation. Study context: All recipients got anti-thymocyte globulin induction, then tacrolimus and steroids for roughly three years.

Assay used: immunoSEQ multiplex PCR; TCRdb lists only in-frame clones, some missing. Among about 19,000 clones listed, more than 75% were seen once. Germline V gene data show CDR1 as LNHDA and CDR2 as SQIVND (reference sequence). The CDR3 runs 14 residues. With V trimmed by 3 bases and J by 7 bases, 6 bases remained unmatched. General study findings and limits: Investigators detected GvH clones in recipient marrow, with some emerging earlier in ileum or blood. Peak GvH clone levels in circulation were associated with early post-transplant HvG declines.

A word on this clone: Its specificity is not known.

This TCR was sampled from a human patient who received an intestinal transplant, so some T cells may come from the graft donor. Sequencing was performed on bone marrow, taken roughly 19 weeks after transplant. This chain joins TRBV19 and TRBJ1-5; 7 positions match TRBD1. CDR3 DNA sequence: TGTGCCAGTAGTATTAGACAGGGAGGGCAGCCCCAGCATTTT. Translation: CASSIRQGGQPQHF.